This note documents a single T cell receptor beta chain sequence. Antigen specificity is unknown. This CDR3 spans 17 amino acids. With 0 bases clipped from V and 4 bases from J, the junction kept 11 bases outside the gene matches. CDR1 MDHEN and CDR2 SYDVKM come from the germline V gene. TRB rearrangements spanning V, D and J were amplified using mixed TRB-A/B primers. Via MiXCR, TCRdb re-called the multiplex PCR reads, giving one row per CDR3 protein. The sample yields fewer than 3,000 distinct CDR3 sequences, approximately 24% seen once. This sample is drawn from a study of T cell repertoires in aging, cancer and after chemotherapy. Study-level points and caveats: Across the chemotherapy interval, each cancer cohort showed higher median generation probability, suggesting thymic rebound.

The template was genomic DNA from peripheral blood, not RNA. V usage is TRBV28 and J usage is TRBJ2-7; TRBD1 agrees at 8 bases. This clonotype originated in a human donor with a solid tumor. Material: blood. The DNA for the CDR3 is TGTGCCAGCAGTTTATGGAAAGGACAGGGTACGGGTTACGAGCAGTACTTC. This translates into CASSLWKGQGTGYEQYF. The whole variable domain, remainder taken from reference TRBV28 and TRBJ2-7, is DVKVTQSSRYLVKRTGEKVFLECVQDMDHENMFWYRQDPGLGLRLIYFSYDVKMKEKGDIPEGYSVSREKKERFSLILESASTNQTSMYLCASSLWKGQGTGYEQYFGPGTRLTVT.